This T cell receptor (beta chain) stems from a study of monozygotic twins with inflammatory bowel disease. Overall study findings and caveats: IBD patients shared fewer clonotypes with others than healthy twins, especially with disease activity.

Comments on this clonotype: The target antigen is unknown.

UMIs that included a 6-nucleotide sample barcode were added by template switching, which took place during cDNA synthesis. TCRdb reprocessed the 5' RACE reads; each CDR3 protein has one entry and no DNA is given. The sample table includes a few hundred thousand distinct CDR3 sequences. This CDR3 is 13 amino acids long. The germline V gene encodes CDR1 ENHRY and CDR2 SYGVKD. The chain couples TRBV10-3 to TRBJ2-7. The sequenced sample consisted of blood. This receptor was identified in a human donor with ulcerative colitis or Crohn's disease, or a healthy co-twin of an affected twin (not recorded which). The CDR3 loop is CAIRTDGTYEQYF.